There are many counts of the clone carrying this TCR beta chain. Antigen: not known. These data come from a study of Graves' ophthalmopathy and Graves' hyperthyroidism. Whole-study results and caveats: Among expanded thyroid clonotypes above 0.001 frequency, most also occurred in blood. The model predicted progression of ophthalmopathy with a sensitivity of 60% to 71%, and its specificity was under 75%.

Amplification of TCR beta CDR3 regions used RNA transcripts. HTBI-primed RT-PCR formed the first round, and a multiplex PCR formed the second. TCRdb re-called the multiplex PCR reads with MiXCR, one entry per CDR3 protein. There are a few hundred thousand distinct CDR3 sequences in the sample; around 18% occur only once, and roughly 1.6% lies in the top ten. Trimming stripped 2 bases from V and 7 bases from J, with 15 bases between. The CDR3 loop spans 14 amino acids. The germline V gene has CDR1 DFQATT and CDR2 SNEGSKA (reference sequence). Moderate-to-severe activity, CAS ≥3, NOSPECS ≥4 and a duration under 3 months were seen in donors with ophthalmopathy. Patients were left out if they had other autoimmune diseases, uncontrolled infections, pregnancy or lactation.

The genes are TRBV20-1 and TRBJ1-5; D unclear. This TCR derives from a woman aged 18-30 years with Graves' ophthalmopathy. The sequenced sample consisted of peripheral blood. This CDR3 reads CSARLTASPQPQHF. CDR3 sequence (DNA): TGCAGTGCTAGATTGACGGCGAGCCCCCAGCCCCAGCATTTT.